These T cell receptor beta chains were read from a single sample in a study of blood T cells in healthy people across ages. TCRdb used MiXCR to reprocess the 5' RACE reads, holding one entry per CDR3 protein. The sample consists of some 880,000 distinct CDR3 sequences, roughly 40% of them appearing once. Sample: blood. These receptors were obtained from a man aged 18 to 30 in good health. The CDR3 runs from the conserved cysteine through the conserved F or W. A D gene is named only where the DNA matches it firmly. Some rows have no size entry. The others give once, few or many, or a class for an expanded clone.

cdr3_length: 13
v_call: TRBV7-3
d_call: -
clone_size: many
j_call: TRBJ1-2
cdr3_aa: CASSLPDSSGYTF
cdr3_nt: TGTGCCAGCAGCTTACCGGACAGCTCCGGCTACACCTTC

cdr3_length: 13
v_call: TRBV7-2
d_call: -
clone_size: -
j_call: TRBJ2-3
cdr3_aa: CASSPSTGPKQYF
cdr3_nt: TGTGCCAGCAGCCCATCCACCGGCCCCAAGCAGTATTTT

cdr3_length: 14
v_call: TRBV5-5
d_call: -
clone_size: -
j_call: TRBJ1-1
cdr3_aa: CASSLVDQNTEAFF
cdr3_nt: TGTGCCAGCAGCTTGGTCGATCAGAACACTGAAGCTTTCTTT

cdr3_length: 11
v_call: TRBV7-9
d_call: -
clone_size: -
j_call: TRBJ1-2
cdr3_aa: CASSYGEVYTF
cdr3_nt: TGTGCCAGCAGTTACGGGGAGGTCTACACCTTC

cdr3_length: 18
v_call: TRBV18
d_call: -
clone_size: -
j_call: TRBJ2-1
cdr3_aa: CASSRAVDSAPTDNEQFF
cdr3_nt: TGTGCCAGCTCACGCGCGGTGGACTCTGCCCCCACTGACAATGAGCAGTTCTTC

cdr3_length: 15
v_call: TRBV6-2/TRBV6-3
d_call: TRBD1
clone_size: -
j_call: TRBJ2-4
cdr3_aa: CANSSLTGAKNIQYF
cdr3_nt: TGTGCCAACAGTTCTTTGACAGGGGCCAAAAACATTCAGTACTTC

cdr3_length: 17
v_call: TRBV27
d_call: TRBD2
clone_size: -
j_call: TRBJ2-3
cdr3_aa: CASSFLTSRASTDTQYF
cdr3_nt: TGTGCCAGCAGTTTCTTGACTAGCAGGGCCTCCACAGATACGCAGTATTTT

cdr3_length: 15
v_call: TRBV28
d_call: TRBD1
clone_size: -
j_call: TRBJ1-2
cdr3_aa: CASREGTGKAGGYTF
cdr3_nt: TGTGCCAGCAGGGAAGGGACAGGGAAGGCGGGGGGCTACACCTTC

cdr3_length: 15
v_call: TRBV20-1
d_call: -
clone_size: once
j_call: TRBJ2-3
cdr3_aa: CSANLDGGRFDTQYF
cdr3_nt: TGCAGTGCTAATTTGGACGGGGGCAGGTTTGATACGCAGTATTTT

cdr3_length: 15
v_call: TRBV20-1
d_call: -
clone_size: many
j_call: TRBJ2-7
cdr3_aa: CSARISSGLQDEQYF
cdr3_nt: TGCAGTGCTAGAATCTCCTCGGGCCTCCAGGACGAGCAGTACTTC

cdr3_length: 12
v_call: TRBV10-3
d_call: -
clone_size: many
j_call: TRBJ1-1
cdr3_aa: CAISESLDSAFF
cdr3_nt: TGTGCCATCAGTGAGTCGTTGGACTCAGCTTTCTTT